These 8 T cell receptor beta chains came from one sample sequenced in a study of blood T cells in healthy people across ages. Primed by a sample-barcoded 5' primer and a J-beta primer mix, a second PCR proceeded for roughly 7 to 11 cycles. TCRdb independently ran MiXCR on the 5' RACE reads; one entry per CDR3 protein. This sample yields 1,500,000 or so distinct CDR3 sequences, of which roughly 59% are seen a single time; about 6.3% belongs to the top ten. Sequencing input: blood. The receptor set was obtained from a man between 18 and 29 years old in good health.

The V call is TRBV12-5, the J call TRBJ1-5; perhaps TRBD1 as D (5 bases). This CDR3 spans 13 amino acids. Trimming took off 5 bases at V and 8 bases at J, with 13 bases between the two ends. CDR1 and CDR2 from the germline V gene are LGHNT and FRNRAP. CDR3 amino acids: CASGQSGGEPQHF. CDR3 nucleotide sequence: TGTGCTAGTGGTCAGTCCGGGGGGGAGCCCCAGCATTTT.

This clonotype has just a few counts. The chain links TRBV29-1 to TRBJ2-7, with D perhaps matching TRBD1 or TRBD2 (5 bases each). The germline V gene has CDR1 SQVTM and CDR2 ANQGSEA. The V end lost 7 bases, the J end lost 0 bases, and 13 bases lay between the germline ends. The CDR3 is made up of 13 amino acids. The CDR3 DNA follows: TGCAGCGCCGCCGGGACGAGCTCCTACGAGCAGTACTTC. Its translation: CSAAGTSSYEQYF.

Points on this clonotype: One junction end does not reproduce the germline sequence, and a read error may be involved. The chain uses TRBV6-5 and TRBJ2-3; D is perhaps TRBD1 or TRBD2 (6 bases each). This CDR3 comprises 13 residues. CDR1 and CDR2 (germline): MNHEY, SVGAGI. The CDR3 nucleotides read TGTGCCAACAGTTACGGAGGGGGGGATACGCAGTATTTT. As protein: CANSYGGGDTQYF.

The chain uses TRBV15 and TRBJ2-7, with D possibly matching TRBD1 (6 bases). Germline lookup yields CDR1 LNHNV and CDR2 YYDKDF (reference sequence). This CDR3 is built from 13 residues. V lost 5 bases, J lost 2 bases, and 10 bases lay in between. CDR3 region: CATSRQATYEQYF. In nucleotides, the CDR3 is TGTGCCACCAGCCGACAGGCCACCTACGAGCAGTACTTC.

This chain uses TRBV4-1 with TRBJ2-7; 7 nucleotides match TRBD1. Germline CDR1 MGHRA, CDR2 YSYEKL. The CDR3 covers 15 residues. Trimming took 1 base from V and 6 from J; bases not matched to a gene: 9. The CDR3 loop is CASSQVGTAGCEQYF. CDR3 DNA: TGCGCCAGCAGCCAAGTGGGGACAGCCGGGTGCGAGCAGTACTTC.

The rearrangement links TRBV10-3 to TRBJ2-7; TRBD2 agrees at 7 bases. The CDR3 runs 15 residues. Germline V gene sequence: CDR1 ENHRY, CDR2 SYGVKD. J lost 3 bases, V lost 4 bases, and 9 bases had no gene match. Here the CDR3 DNA reads TGTGCCATCAGTGTCGGGACTACCTCCCACTACGAGCAGTACTTC. Its protein is CAISVGTTSHYEQYF.

This sequence joins TRBV5-1 and TRBJ2-7; 10 bases fit TRBD2. Unmatched junction bases numbered 7, after V lost 1 base and J lost 6 bases. The CDR3 length is 15 residues. Germline V gives CDR1 SGHRS, CDR2 YFSETQ. The CDR3 DNA follows: TGCGCCAGCAGCTTGAGCCTAGCGGGAGAATCCGAGCAGTACTTC. Protein sequence: CASSLSLAGESEQYF.

This clonotype came up a few times. This chain uses TRBV5-1 with TRBJ1-4; D remains ambiguous. The CDR3 runs 13 residues. V was trimmed by 4 bases and J by 8 bases, leaving 12 bases between them. The germline V gene has CDR1 SGHRS and CDR2 YFSETQ. In nucleotides, the CDR3 is TGCGCCAGCAGCCCCGACATGGGAGAAAAACTGTTTTTT. This codes for CASSPDMGEKLFF. The full variable domain, with the rest looked up from reference TRBV5-1 and TRBJ1-4, is KAGVTQTPRYLIKTRGQQVTLSCSPISGHRSVSWYQQTPGQGLQFLFEYFSETQRNKGNFPGRFSGRQFSNSRSEMNVSTLELGDSALYLCASSPDMGEKLFFGSGTQLSVL.